These 14 T cell receptor beta chains were sequenced from one sample in a study of shared clonotypes between healthy human individuals. Method: immunoSEQ multiplex PCR; TCRdb's copy keeps in-frame clones and lacks some. The sample holds hundreds of thousands of clones; almost 97% are singletons and the top ten take about 0.064%. Sequenced: naive CD4+ T cells sorted from blood. Subset here: CD45RA+ positively selected. Source of these receptors: a woman younger than 45 in good health.

J is TRBJ2-3 and V is TRBV4-2, with D possibly being TRBD1 or TRBD2 (5 bases each). Trimming left V 0 bases short and J 0 bases short, with 19 bases between. The germline gives CDR1 LGHNA, CDR2 YNFKEQ. The CDR3 loop spans 19 amino acids. This CDR3 reads CASSQEPHLGVPSTDTQYF. DNA of the CDR3: TGTGCCAGCAGCCAAGAGCCCCACTTGGGGGTCCCCAGCACAGATACGCAGTATTTT.

J is TRBJ2-7 and V is TRBV25-1; D may correspond to TRBD1 or TRBD2 (5 bases each). CDR1 is MGHDK and CDR2 is SYGVNS in the germline V gene. Trimming took 2 bases from V and 6 from J, leaving 14 bases between them. CDR3 length: 14 amino acids. CDR3 DNA: TGTGCCAGCAGTGAAGGGACGTCGAGGGGCGAGCAGTACTTC. Residues: CASSEGTSRGEQYF.

The chain couples TRBV28 to TRBJ1-1, with 8 positions matching TRBD1. V trimming: 5 bases; J trimming: 4 bases; junction bases outside the gene matches: 9. This CDR3 spans 15 amino acids. CDR1 is MDHEN, CDR2 SYDVKM, per germline. The CDR3 DNA reads as TGTGCCAGCAGTAGCCCCAGGGGGCGGGGCACTGAAGCTTTCTTT. As protein: CASSSPRGRGTEAFF.

This sequence joins TRBV4-2 and TRBJ2-2, with TRBD1 matching 9 bases. The germline V gene has CDR1 LGHNA and CDR2 YNFKEQ. Trimming took 0 bases from V and 4 from J; bases not matched to a gene: 6. This CDR3 comprises 17 residues. This CDR3 reads CASSQDRDRVVTGELFF. The CDR3 DNA is TGTGCCAGCAGCCAAGATAGGGACAGGGTTGTCACCGGGGAGCTGTTTTTT.

This sequence joins TRBV19 and TRBJ2-7; 8 bases align to TRBD1. This CDR3 is 16 amino acids long. CDR1 and CDR2 (germline): LNHDA, SQIVND (reference sequence). V trimming: 4 bases; J trimming: 0 bases; junction bases outside the gene matches: 8. The CDR3 DNA is TGTGCCAGTAGTACCTCCGGGACAGGTAGCTCCTACGAGCAGTACTTC. This sequence encodes CASSTSGTGSSYEQYF.

This clone was detected once. The chain uses TRBV28 and TRBJ2-3; 13 nucleotides align to TRBD2. With 5 bases clipped from V and 7 bases from J, the junction kept 9 bases outside the gene matches. The CDR3 has 16 amino acids. In germline, CDR1 is MDHEN, CDR2 SYDVKM. The CDR3 region is CASSPPGLAGLHTQYF. CDR3 nucleotides: TGTGCCAGCAGTCCTCCGGGACTAGCGGGACTTCATACGCAGTATTTT.

The rearrangement uses TRBV2 and TRBJ1-5, with D maybe TRBD1 (6 bases). Trimming pared 0 bases from V and 6 bases from J, leaving 15 bases between. The germline CDR1 and CDR2 sequences are SNHLY and FYNNEI. This CDR3 is 16 amino acids long. Here the CDR3 reads CASSEAGQGSGQPQHF. Here the CDR3 DNA reads TGTGCCAGCAGTGAAGCGGGTCAGGGGTCCGGTCAGCCCCAGCATTTT.

This rearrangement joins TRBV6-4 to TRBJ1-2; 10 bases agree with TRBD1. Germline V gives CDR1 MRHNA, CDR2 SNTAGT. The junction had 10 bases not matched to a gene; V was cut back by 6 bases and J by 6 bases. This CDR3 spans 15 amino acids. As DNA, the CDR3 is TGTGCCAGCAGGGGACAGGGGTTGAGTGGAGATGGCTACACCTTC. Protein: CASRGQGLSGDGYTF.

V usage is TRBV28 and J usage is TRBJ1-1, with TRBD1 matching over 11 bases. CDR3 size: 13 residues. J lost 14 bases, V lost 6 bases, and 11 bases had no gene match. Germline CDR1 MDHEN, CDR2 SYDVKM. The chain's CDR3 is CASRSGTGGNVFF. CDR3 sequence (DNA): TGTGCCAGCAGATCCGGGACAGGGGGTAACGTGTTCTTT.

The rearrangement links TRBV15 to TRBJ1-5, with D perhaps TRBD1 (5 bases). Looked up from germline, CDR1 is LNHNV and CDR2 is YYDKDF (reference sequence). V gave up 0 bases and J gave up 4 bases, with 10 bases separating them. The CDR3 is 15 residues long. Here the CDR3 DNA reads TGTGCCACCAGCAGAGACGGGACGGGAAATCAGCCCCAGCATTTT. Translated, it gives CATSRDGTGNQPQHF.

The chain's CDR3 is CASSPAGNQYEQFF. The CDR3, as DNA: TGTGCCAGTAGTCCGGCGGGGAATCAGTATGAGCAGTTCTTC. The chain links TRBV19 to TRBJ2-1, with D maybe TRBD2 (6 bases). This CDR3 is 14 amino acids long. Trimming took off 5 bases at V and 8 bases at J, with 16 bases between the two ends. Germline CDR1 and CDR2: LNHDA and SQIVND (reference sequence).

V is TRBV18 and J is TRBJ2-2; a possible D gene is TRBD2 (6 bases). The CDR3 length is 15 residues. V lost 1 base to trimming and J lost 8 bases, with 14 bases between them. Looked up from germline, CDR1 is KGHSH and CDR2 is LQKENI. The CDR3 nucleotides are TGTGCCAGCTCACCACGACTCCTAGCGTCGGGGGAGCTGTTTTTT. It codes for CASSPRLLASGELFF.

Remarks on this clone: The junction and the germline gene differ at one end; a read error may be behind it. The chain couples TRBV7-8 to TRBJ2-7; tentative D call: TRBD2 (6 bases). The CDR3 extends over 12 amino acids. In germline, CDR1 is SGHVS, CDR2 FQNEAQ. The CDR3 protein is CASSKERRDLDF. DNA for the CDR3: TGTGCCAGCAGCAAAGAGCGGCGGGACCTAGACTTC.

V usage is TRBV10-1 and J usage is TRBJ2-1; 9 bases are a match to TRBD2. Looked up from germline, CDR1 is WNHNN and CDR2 is SYGVQD (reference sequence). Trimming removed 3 bases from V and 5 bases from J; junction bases left unmatched: 17. This CDR3 has 19 residues. CDR3 in DNA: TGCGCCAGCAGTGATAAGGGCTGGATAGCGGGAGTGTGGGACAATGAGCAGTTCTTC. Its translation: CASSDKGWIAGVWDNEQFF.